The next 20 T cell receptor beta chains were all read from a single sample in a study of CD8 T cells in Susac syndrome. RNA totalling about 0.45 to 1 ug underwent reverse transcription with random hexamers. TCRdb re-called the immunoSEQ multiplex PCR reads with MiXCR, one entry per CDR3 protein. The data hold around 170,000 distinct CDR3 sequences, with around 95% observed a single time. The sequenced material came from CD4+ T cells from PBMCs. Receptors originate from a human donor with Susac syndrome.

The rearrangement joins TRBV6-2 or TRBV6-3 to TRBJ2-7; tentatively, D is TRBD1 or TRBD2 (7 bases each). Trimming pared 8 bases from V and 2 bases from J, leaving 13 bases between. The germline CDR1 and CDR2 sequences are MNHEY and SVGEGT. The CDR3 length is 13 residues. The CDR3, as DNA: TGTGCCAGCGAACAGGGGACTACCTACGAGCAGTACTTC. Translating gives CASEQGTTYEQYF.

This sequence joins TRBV30 and TRBJ2-1; D uncertain. Per germline, CDR1 GTSNPN and CDR2 SVGIG (reference sequence). V lost 2 bases, J lost 0 bases, and 20 bases lay in between. The CDR3 covers 18 residues. CDR3 in DNA: TGTGCCTGGAGTCTCTCCTTCGGACCGAGCAGCTCCTACAATGAGCAGTTCTTC. This gives the protein CAWSLSFGPSSSYNEQFF.

This chain links TRBV6-2 or TRBV6-3 with TRBJ2-7; D is undetermined. V lost 0 bases and J 5 bases, leaving 14 bases between the germline ends. Germline V gene lookup returns CDR1 MNHEY and CDR2 SVGEGT. CDR3 length: 15 residues. In DNA, the CDR3 is TGTGCCAGCAGTTACTCAGCAGATACAAATGACGAGCAGTACTTC. This encodes CASSYSADTNDEQYF.

The count of this clonotype is one. The chain uses TRBV7-2 and TRBJ2-7; 10 bases are shared with TRBD2. With 0 bases clipped from V and 7 bases from J, the junction kept 3 bases outside the gene matches. Germline CDR1 SGHTA, CDR2 FQGNSA. CDR3 length equals 14 residues. The CDR3 protein is CASSLAAGGWEQYV. The CDR3 DNA follows: TGTGCCAGCAGCTTAGCAGCGGGGGGGTGGGAGCAGTACGTC.

V gene TRBV9 combines with J gene TRBJ1-4; 7 bases agree with TRBD1. The germline V gene encodes CDR1 SGDLS and CDR2 YYNGEE. CDR3 length: 15 amino acids. The J segment lost 8 bases and the V segment lost 4 bases, leaving 11 bases of the junction unmatched. CDR3 loop: CASSPQGVTGEKLFF. CDR3 bases: TGTGCCAGCAGCCCTCAGGGGGTGACGGGGGAAAAACTGTTTTTT.

The J gene is TRBJ2-1, the V gene TRBV7-2, with TRBD2 identical over 10 bases. V was pared by 4 bases and J by 7 bases, with 16 bases of the junction left unmatched. Germline V gene data show CDR1 as SGHTA and CDR2 as FQGNSA. The CDR3 consists of 18 residues. The CDR3 here is CASSWGGSGSGGGNEQFF. The CDR3 DNA reads as TGTGCCAGCAGCTGGGGCGGAAGCGGGAGCGGGGGGGGAAATGAGCAGTTCTTC.

This rearrangement joins TRBV7-2 to TRBJ1-2; TRBD1 matches at 8 bases. The germline V gene encodes CDR1 SGHTA and CDR2 FQGNSA. The CDR3 loop spans 17 amino acids. After removal of 5 bases from V and 8 bases from J, the junction contained 19 bases not matched to a gene. The CDR3 coding sequence is TGTGCCAGCAGCCTCACTTCCAGGACAGGGCTCTTTGGGGGCTACACCTTC. Amino acids: CASSLTSRTGLFGGYTF.

The chain uses TRBV29-1 and TRBJ2-5; 8 bases align to TRBD2. Germline V CDR1 and CDR2: SQVTM, ANQGSEA. J gave up 4 bases and V 3 bases, and 10 bases lay outside the gene matches. The length of the CDR3 is 15 residues. The CDR3 DNA follows: TGCAGCGTTGAGCTGTCAAGCGGGAGTTTAGAGACCCAGTACTTC. This encodes CSVELSSGSLETQYF. Drawing the rest from reference TRBV29-1 and TRBJ2-5, the complete variable domain is SAVISQKPSRDICQRGTSLTIQCQVDSQVTMMFWYRQQPGQSLTLIATANQGSEATYESGFVIDKFPISRPNLTFSTLTVSNMSPEDSSIYLCSVELSSGSLETQYFGPGTRLLVL.

This clonotype was found once. V usage is TRBV7-8 and J usage is TRBJ2-4; tentatively, D is TRBD2 (6 bases). The germline CDR1 and CDR2 sequences are SGHVS and FQNEAQ. This CDR3 is built from 15 residues. Trimming stripped 5 bases from V and 7 bases from J, with 18 bases between. The CDR3 DNA is TGTGCCAGCAGCACCACGGGAGCGGCTGGGAACATTCAGTACTTC. Translating it yields CASSTTGAAGNIQYF.

This chain uses TRBV30 with TRBJ2-3; 10 bases line up with TRBD2. Per germline, CDR1 GTSNPN and CDR2 SVGIG (reference sequence). The CDR3 sequence is 15 residues long. V lost 0 bases and J lost 1; bases outside the gene matches: 1. The CDR3 sequence is CAWSVGTSGTDTQYF. CDR3 DNA sequence: TGTGCCTGGAGTGTCGGGACTAGCGGCACAGATACGCAGTATTTT.

This rearrangement joins TRBV5-4 to TRBJ1-2; D uncertain. The CDR3 length is 14 residues. The germline gives CDR1 SGHNT, CDR2 YYREEE (reference sequence). V lost 0 bases and J lost 7, with 13 bases in between. The CDR3 DNA reads TGTGCCAGCAGCTTGGATTTTATATACGGTGGCTACACCTTC. This sequence encodes CASSLDFIYGGYTF.

The V call is TRBV9, the J call TRBJ2-7; 7 nucleotides match TRBD2. Germline CDR1 and CDR2: SGDLS and YYNGEE. V lost 0 bases and J lost 2; bases outside the gene matches: 11. CDR3 length: 17 amino acids. CDR3 nucleotides: TGTGCCAGCAGCGTAGGTATCGGGACTACCGCCGCCTACGAGCAGTACTTC. It codes for CASSVGIGTTAAYEQYF.

V usage is TRBV6-2 or TRBV6-3 and J usage is TRBJ2-1, with D possibly matching TRBD2 (6 bases). The CDR3 is 17 residues long. CDR1 and CDR2 (germline): MNHEY, SVGEGT. Trimming cost V 1 base and J 7 bases, with 20 bases left between them. CDR3 loop: CASSYLGGWRYANEQFF. In DNA, the CDR3 is TGTGCCAGCAGTTACTTGGGGGGATGGCGGTATGCGAATGAGCAGTTCTTC.

This clonotype was detected once. This CDR3 reads CASSEYRGLARNEQFF. In nucleotides, the CDR3 is TGTGCCAGCAGTGAATATAGAGGACTAGCCCGCAATGAGCAGTTCTTC. V and J are TRBV25-1 and TRBJ2-1; the match to TRBD2 covers 8 bases. The CDR3 is 16 residues long. The V gene end was trimmed by 0 bases and the J gene end by 6 bases; junction bases not matched to a gene: 7. Germline CDR1 MGHDK, CDR2 SYGVNS.

The DNA of the CDR3 is TGTGCCATCAGGGGACAGGCTAACACCATATATTTT. Translated: CAIRGQANTIYF. The chain uses TRBV10-3 and TRBJ1-3; 8 bases line up with TRBD1. CDR1 is ENHRY, CDR2 SYGVKD, per germline. The CDR3 spans 12 residues. The J segment lost 7 bases and the V segment lost 6 bases, leaving 2 bases of the junction unmatched.

V gene TRBV29-1 combines with J gene TRBJ2-1; 8 bases fit TRBD2. V shed 4 bases, J shed 5 bases, and the junction held 1 base outside the gene matches. CDR1 is SQVTM, CDR2 ANQGSEA, per germline. The CDR3 sequence is 12 residues long. As DNA, the CDR3 is TGCAGCGTTGCGGGGGGGGACAATGAGCAGTTCTTC. Translation gives CSVAGGDNEQFF.

The J gene is TRBJ2-7, the V gene TRBV3-1; weak D call: TRBD2 (6 bases). The germline V gene has CDR1 LGHDT and CDR2 YNNKEL (reference sequence). Trimming pared 0 bases from V and 6 bases from J, leaving 9 bases between. The CDR3 consists of 13 residues. CDR3 region: CASSQEWRGEQYF. DNA for the CDR3: TGTGCCAGCAGCCAAGAATGGCGGGGCGAGCAGTACTTC.

This chain connects TRBV3-1 to TRBJ2-1, with 9 nucleotides matching TRBD2. Germline V gene lookup returns CDR1 LGHDT and CDR2 YNNKEL (reference sequence). The CDR3 is 16 amino acids. V shed 0 bases, J shed 8 bases, and the junction held 8 bases outside the gene matches. The CDR3 loop reads CASSQDAGGPVDEQFF. The DNA for the CDR3 is TGTGCCAGCAGCCAAGATGCGGGAGGGCCTGTCGATGAGCAGTTCTTC.

This clonotype was seen just once. This chain joins TRBV24-1 and TRBJ2-1; D not resolved. Germline CDR1 KGHDR, CDR2 SFDVKD. The ends were cut back, 6 bases at V and 0 bases at J, with 5 bases in the middle. The CDR3 is 13 amino acids. The CDR3: CATSIDSYNEQFF. CDR3 DNA sequence: TGTGCCACCAGTATCGACTCCTACAATGAGCAGTTCTTC.

The chain joins TRBV5-1 to TRBJ2-3, with 12 bases matching TRBD2. The germline gives CDR1 SGHRS, CDR2 YFSETQ. Losses at the gene ends were 3 bases for V and 6 bases for J; bases not matched to a gene: 8. The CDR3 covers 16 residues. CDR3: CASSSGLAGPGDTQYF. In nucleotides, the CDR3 is TGCGCCAGCAGCTCGGGACTAGCGGGCCCCGGGGATACGCAGTATTTT. The full variable domain, in which reference TRBV5-1 and TRBJ2-3 provide the parts outside the CDR3, is KAGVTQTPRYLIKTRGQQVTLSCSPISGHRSVSWYQQTPGQGLQFLFEYFSETQRNKGNFPGRFSGRQFSNSRSEMNVSTLELGDSALYLCASSSGLAGPGDTQYFGPGTRLTVL.